This T cell receptor (beta chain) was identified in a study of cytomegalovirus exposure and HLA in healthy donors listed by TCRdb under 2017. A note on the overall study: An earlier analysis of roughly 610 of the donors reported about 260 Gb of sequence data and 95 million to 130 million unique TCR beta sequences obtained from 150 million to 200 million T cells. Roughly 310 gigabases of sequencing data and approximately 80 million unique TCR sequences were included in an early release covering several hundred HLA-typed donors. Of the 350 to 450 genotyped donors, 81% fell in the genetic ancestry cluster associated with self-reported Caucasian donors. The study was designed to test whether signatures of past pathogen exposure could be identified by cataloging public T cell receptors. Using immunosequencing, the study profiled T cell repertoires from about 650 subjects and related those repertoires to cytomegalovirus serostatus. A separate validation cohort of over a hundred different subjects was used in addition to the approximately 700-subject first cohort. High-throughput TCR immunosequencing, statistical association of individual TCRs with disease status, and machine learning were combined to predict cytomegalovirus infection status. A later analysis re-examined previously published TCR beta repertoires from 600 to 700 donors and added high-resolution HLA genotyping to investigate patterns of TCR occurrence. Rather than drawing on any new phenotypic data, the later analysis identified candidate immune exposures from TCR beta sequences and the way those sequences occurred across donors. To decide whether each TCR beta V gene segment behaved as functional or pseudogenic, an earlier analysis of some 600 of the donors relied on high-throughput TCR beta sequencing. Donor age, sex, ethnicity and CMV serostatus were compiled together with the repertoire data. A later genetic analysis took genome-wide SNP genotypes for about 55% of the 666 donors and used that subset as a discovery cohort. All discovery cohort repertoires had been generated on a single sequencing platform. HLA typing covered class I and class II loci at four-digit resolution. Typing coverage varied by locus: roughly 629-640 donors for A, B, C, DRB1 and DQB1; around 560 for DQA1; over 600 for DPA1; roughly 470 for DPB1. Roughly 5 DR-DQ haplotypes were handled as single units for association and clustering because linkage in the cohort was strong. Among around 400 genotyped donors of the cohort, an average of approximately 240,000 unique TCR beta nucleotide sequences were sequenced per donor, around a sixth of them non-productive. The paper's findings and limits, for the study overall: In a later genetic analysis, fewer N-insertions in productive TCRs were reported among donors in an Asian-associated ancestry cluster than the roughly 700-donor mean. In vitro tests confirmed that a few of the cytomegalovirus-associated TCR beta chains recognize cytomegalovirus antigens. Cytomegalovirus status was reported to be diagnosed by the classifier with high specificity and sensitivity in both the original and validation cohorts. A later analysis reported that several top co-occurrence clusters appeared linked to parvovirus B19, influenza, CMV and Epstein-Barr virus. A later genetic analysis associated a missense DCLRE1C variant with V-gene and J-gene trimming of TCR beta chains, and an independent cohort replicated the association. Because the 87-base-pair reads could not distinguish some IMGT-functional V segments, including TRBV6-2 and TRBV6-3, those segments were excluded. Immune exposure information for the cohort was limited to CMV serostatus. The study gave a list of under 200 TCR beta chains associated with cytomegalovirus. Correlated functional status among segregating V segments might reflect linkage disequilibrium, but an unknown experimental factor could not be ruled out. Because counts were too low, seventeen rarely observed V segments, including chromosome 9 orphons, were excluded from the earlier analysis of under 650 of the donors. Strong co-occurrence of HLA alleles, especially DR and DQ, made assigning TCR associations to individual alleles difficult. This cohort had only TCR beta chains sequenced, and the lack of alpha or paired-chain data limited which features could be detected. Specific HLA alleles were associated with over 15,000 TCR beta sequences at a false discovery rate of 0.05 in a later analysis. The sequencing pipeline was judged likely to have produced a cluster of highly shared sequence variants as a technical artifact. In a later analysis, HLA-associated TCR beta chains were found to be more clonally expanded and to have lower generation probabilities than equally common non-associated chains. Most TCR sequences were seen in very few donors, while some public TCRs were found in many individuals. Sequencing depth was assumed to be roughly uniform across donors in the presence/absence analyses, though that assumption may not hold. An earlier analysis of roughly 570 of the donors showed that most TCR beta V segments appeared in productive rearrangements either about 87% or about 30% of the time, which broadly matched IMGT annotations. According to a later analysis, TCR association rates differed among HLA loci, with DRB1 alleles showing the most associated TCRs and HLA-C alleles showing the fewest. The authors suggested that the approach could potentially be extended to other disease states and immunological phenotypes. A further reported finding was that TCR beta sequences accurately predicted the HLA-A and HLA-B alleles for most subjects in the first cohort. Because some donors lacked HLA typing at each locus, the association tests relied only on the typed subset. Most CMV-associated TCR beta chains appeared to be HLA-restricted in a later analysis, and the HLA associations seemed to be driven largely by CMV exposure.

The cohort comprised 666 healthy bone marrow donors. At the time of sampling, every cohort member was nominally healthy, though immune exposures that went unrecorded were likely present. The donor was CMV seronegative and belonged to the group of 350 or so seronegative cohort members. Each donor provided a peripheral blood sample, and peripheral blood mononuclear cells were used for TCR beta sequencing. The Qiagen DNeasy Blood Extraction Kit was used to extract genomic DNA from the blood cell samples. The CDR3 contains 13 residues, cysteine and phenylalanine counted. Just CDR3 DNA is preserved here, 39 bases in frame from base 1. CDR1 and CDR2 were assigned from the germline V gene as SGHDT and YYEEEE. The junction shows trimming of 4 bases on V and 10 bases on J, and the gene matches do not reach 8 bases of it. With regard to this clone: Its antigen target is currently unknown. No base quality values were provided; no much bigger clone lies one nucleotide off.

Preparation of the library involved the immunoSEQ multiplex PCR assay. For the multiplex PCR, a mixture combining 60 forward primers for TCR Vbeta segments and 13 reverse primers for TCR Jbeta segments was used. The CDR3 region of rearranged TCR beta genes was amplified from genomic DNA with a multiplex PCR assay. On the Illumina HiSeq System, the amplified TCR beta libraries were sequenced as 87-base-pair reads. In the paper's pipeline: Across the roughly 670 repertoires, a later analysis counted 75 million to 90 million unique TCR beta chains, about 10 million of which were shared by at least two donors. A nearest-neighbor algorithm error-corrected the raw reads and collapsed the reads into unique sequences, merging closely related sequences to remove PCR and sequencing errors. To assign V, D and J gene segments, CDR3 sequences were aligned to IMGT reference sequences. Each retained sequence needed at least a six-nucleotide match to both a V gene segment and a J gene segment. Rearrangements were called productive when the CDR3 lacked stop codons and stayed in frame with V and J; all others were non-productive. CDR3 was defined according to IMGT convention as the region running from the second conserved V-encoded cysteine to the conserved J-encoded phenylalanine. Sequences without an unambiguous match to a single V gene segment were excluded from the earlier analysis of 450 to 650 of the donors. In an earlier analysis of 500 to 750 of the donors, V segments were called functional above 56.7% productive rearrangements and were called segregating when the between-donor standard deviation exceeded 5%. A statistical classification framework was built to diagnose cytomegalovirus status from the catalog of TCR beta chain sequences. In a later analysis, TCR nucleotide sequences were compared against IMGT/GENE-DB human TR gene sequences so that V and J genes could be assigned. A later analysis assigned CDR3 sequences and most-parsimonious VDJ recombination scenarios with the TCRdist pipeline. In a later analysis, each TCR beta chain was defined by its CDR3 amino acid sequence together with its V-gene family, and reads lacking a unique V-gene family were excluded. In a later analysis, some 600 highly shared, low-generation-probability nucleotide sequences were removed to address suspected cross-contamination and a sequencing artifact. In a later analysis, a clonal expansion index for each public chain was calculated from normalized within-repertoire ranks of inferred template counts. A later analysis computed generation probabilities with a VDJ recombination model fitted to out-of-frame rearrangements, and checked the results against IGoR. In a later analysis, hypergeometric tests were used to score TCR-TCR, TCR-HLA and TCR-CMV co-occurrence, with a repertoire-size bias correction applied to TCR pairs. To estimate false discovery rates, a later analysis permuted the HLA or CMV assignments 20 times. In a later analysis, co-occurring TCRs were grouped using DBSCAN, and TCRdist sequence similarity was added for clustering within HLA-allele-positive subsets. Repertoires with fewer than 30,000 or more than 120,000 public chains, plus five repertoires with anomalous nucleotide sharing, were excluded from co-occurrence clustering. Not all clones reach the TCRdb copy of this immuneACCESS table, which keeps in-frame sequences only. Checked studies attribute under half of the gap to unresolved V genes and leave the rest unexplained. The DNA was the basis for D and trimming; V, J and clone size are from that table. In all, the sample holds about 140,000 clones, and 70% to 90% of those were seen once. In total, the top ten clones hold 2% to 2.5% of the sample.

Sequencing used PBMCs. This clonotype was sampled from a man between 45 and 60 years old in good health and CMV-seronegative. The chain is assembled from TRBV5-6 and TRBJ1-2, with 9 central nucleotides matching TRBD1. The DNA sequence follows: TGTGCCAGCAGCATAAGGGGGACAGGGCCCTACACCTTC. Its protein product is CASSIRGTGPYTF.